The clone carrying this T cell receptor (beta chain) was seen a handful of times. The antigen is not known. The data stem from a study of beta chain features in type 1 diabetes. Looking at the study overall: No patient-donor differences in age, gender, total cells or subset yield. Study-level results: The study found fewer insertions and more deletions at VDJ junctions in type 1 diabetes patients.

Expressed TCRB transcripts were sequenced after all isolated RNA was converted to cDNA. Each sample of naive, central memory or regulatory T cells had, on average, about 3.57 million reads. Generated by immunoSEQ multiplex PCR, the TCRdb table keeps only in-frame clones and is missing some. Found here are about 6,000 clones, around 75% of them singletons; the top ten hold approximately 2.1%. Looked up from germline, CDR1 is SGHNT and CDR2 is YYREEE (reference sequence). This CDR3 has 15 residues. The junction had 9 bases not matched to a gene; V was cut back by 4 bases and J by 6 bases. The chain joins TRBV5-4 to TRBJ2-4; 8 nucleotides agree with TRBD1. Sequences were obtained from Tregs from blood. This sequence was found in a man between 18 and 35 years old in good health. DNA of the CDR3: TGTGCCAGCAGCGAGACAGGGGTTTATGGAAACATTCAGTACTTC. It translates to CASSETGVYGNIQYF.